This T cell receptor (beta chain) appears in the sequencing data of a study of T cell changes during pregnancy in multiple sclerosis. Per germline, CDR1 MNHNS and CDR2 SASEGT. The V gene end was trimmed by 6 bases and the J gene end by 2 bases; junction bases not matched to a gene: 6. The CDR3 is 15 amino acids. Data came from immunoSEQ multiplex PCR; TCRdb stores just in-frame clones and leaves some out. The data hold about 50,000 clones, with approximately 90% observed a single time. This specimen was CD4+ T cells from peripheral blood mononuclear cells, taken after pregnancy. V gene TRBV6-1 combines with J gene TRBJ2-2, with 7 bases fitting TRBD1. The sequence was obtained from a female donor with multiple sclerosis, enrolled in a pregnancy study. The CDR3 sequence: CASRTTGFNTGELFF. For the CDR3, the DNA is TGTGCCAGCAGAACGACAGGGTTTAACACCGGGGAGCTGTTTTTT.